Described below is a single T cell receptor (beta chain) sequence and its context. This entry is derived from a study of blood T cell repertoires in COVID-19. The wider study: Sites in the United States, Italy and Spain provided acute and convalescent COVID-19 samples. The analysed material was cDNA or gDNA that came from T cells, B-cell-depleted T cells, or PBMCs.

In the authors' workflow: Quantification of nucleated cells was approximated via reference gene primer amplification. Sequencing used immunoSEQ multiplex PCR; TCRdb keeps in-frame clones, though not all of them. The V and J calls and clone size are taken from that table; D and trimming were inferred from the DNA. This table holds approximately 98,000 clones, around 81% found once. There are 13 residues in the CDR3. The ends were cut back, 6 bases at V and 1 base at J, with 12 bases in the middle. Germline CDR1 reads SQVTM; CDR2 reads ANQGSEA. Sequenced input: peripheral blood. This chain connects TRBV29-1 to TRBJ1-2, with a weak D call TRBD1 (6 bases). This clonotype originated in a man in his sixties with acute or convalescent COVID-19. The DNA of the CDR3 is TGCAGCGTCTTCAGGGGAGATAACTATGGCTACACCTTC. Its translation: CSVFRGDNYGYTF.